This TCR beta chain was observed in a study of blood T cell repertoires in COVID-19. Overall study: Specimens from acute and convalescent COVID-19 originated in the United States, Italy and Spain.

This clone was recorded a few times. V was shortened by 1 base and J by 0 bases, with 10 bases between the two germline ends. Germline CDR1 MNHEY, CDR2 SMNVEV (reference sequence). The CDR3 is 15 amino acids. In the authors' methods: Amplifying reference gene primers gave estimates of nucleated cell counts. TCRdb keeps only in-frame clones here, not all; method: immunoSEQ multiplex PCR. For V, J and clone size, that table is used; D and trimming come from the DNA. This sample has around 140,000 clones, with around 81% found just once. The sequence came from a woman in her fifties or sixties with active or convalescent COVID-19. The chain joins TRBV27 to TRBJ2-7; tentative D call: TRBD2 (6 bases). The source material was peripheral blood. As DNA, the CDR3 is TGTGCCAGCAGTTTATGGGGGAGGCCCTCCTACGAGCAGTACTTC. Protein sequence: CASSLWGRPSYEQYF.